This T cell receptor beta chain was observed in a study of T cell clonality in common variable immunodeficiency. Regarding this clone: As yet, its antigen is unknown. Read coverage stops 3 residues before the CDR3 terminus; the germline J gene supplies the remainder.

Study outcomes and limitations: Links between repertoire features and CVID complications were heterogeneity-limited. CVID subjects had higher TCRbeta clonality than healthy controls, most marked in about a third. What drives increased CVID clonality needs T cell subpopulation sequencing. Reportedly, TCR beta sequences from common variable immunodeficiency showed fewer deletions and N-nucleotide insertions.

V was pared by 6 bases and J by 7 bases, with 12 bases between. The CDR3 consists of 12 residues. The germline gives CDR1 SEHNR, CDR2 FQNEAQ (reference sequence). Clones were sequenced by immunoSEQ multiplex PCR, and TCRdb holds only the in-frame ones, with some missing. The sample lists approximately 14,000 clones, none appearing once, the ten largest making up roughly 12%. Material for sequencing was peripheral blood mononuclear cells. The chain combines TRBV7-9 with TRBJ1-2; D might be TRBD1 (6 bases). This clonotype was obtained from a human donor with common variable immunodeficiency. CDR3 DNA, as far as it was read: TGTGCCAGCAGACCAGGGGATACTGGC. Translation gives CASRPGDTG. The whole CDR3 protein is CASRPGDTGYTF. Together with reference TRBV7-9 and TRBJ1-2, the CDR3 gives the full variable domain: DTGVSQNPRHKITKRGQNVTFRCDPISEHNRLYWYRQTLGQGPEFLTYFQNEAQLEKSRLLSDRFSAERPKGSFSTLEIQRTEQGDSAMYLCASRPGDTGYTFGSGTRLTVV.